Following are 22 T cell receptor beta chains from one sample sequenced in a study of blood T cell repertoires in COVID-19. The table came from immunoSEQ multiplex PCR; TCRdb's copy has only in-frame clones and leaves some out. The repertoire has around 180,000 clones, approximately 86% of them found once; the top ten carry around 9.5%. The source material was peripheral blood. The receptors here all came from a woman of 80 years or more with acute or convalescent COVID-19.

CDR3 DNA: TGTGCCAGTAGTATAAGGGACAGGGAGAGCCTTTTTAGCAATCAGCCCCAGCATTTT. Translating gives CASSIRDRESLFSNQPQHF. This chain links TRBV19 with TRBJ1-5; 9 bases are shared with TRBD1. CDR3 length: 19 amino acids. The germline V gene has CDR1 LNHDA and CDR2 SQIVND (reference sequence). After removal of 2 bases from V and 0 bases from J, the junction contained 11 bases not matched to a gene.

This clone showed up just a few times. The gene calls are TRBV7-9 and TRBJ2-1; 7 bases line up with TRBD2. Germline CDR1 reads SEHNR; CDR2 reads FQNEAQ (reference sequence). CDR3 length: 17 residues. V dropped 4 bases and J dropped 5; count of bases not matched to a gene: 14. CDR3 in DNA: TGTGCCAGCAGCTCCCCCCCCGGGACTACACCCGACAATGAGCAGTTCTTC. Translated, it gives CASSSPPGTTPDNEQFF.

The gene calls are TRBV11-2 and TRBJ1-4; TRBD1 matches at 10 bases. Germline CDR1 SGHAT, CDR2 FQNNGV. The CDR3 spans 16 residues. Trimming took 1 base from V and 8 from J; bases not matched to a gene: 7. In DNA form, the CDR3 reads TGTGCCAGCAGCTTAGGTTCTGGACAGGGGGGGGAAAAACTGTTTTTT. It yields the protein CASSLGSGQGGEKLFF.

This chain uses TRBV7-9 with TRBJ2-5, with 11 nucleotides matching TRBD1. The V gene end was trimmed by 5 bases and the J gene end by 4 bases; junction bases not matched to a gene: 3. This CDR3 is built from 14 residues. From germline, CDR1 is SEHNR and CDR2 FQNEAQ (reference sequence). In DNA, the CDR3 is TGTGCCAGCAGCGCGGACAGGGGGCCAGAGACCCAGTACTTC. Encoded protein: CASSADRGPETQYF.

The CDR3 loop is CASGFGIAVGAGTTQYF. The CDR3, as DNA: TGTGCTAGTGGTTTTGGAATTGCGGTTGGGGCGGGGACGACCCAGTACTTC. V and J are TRBV12-5 and TRBJ2-5, with D possibly being TRBD2 (6 bases). The V and J ends lost 3 bases and 7 bases respectively, with 24 bases between them. CDR3 length equals 17 residues. Germline CDR1 LGHNT, CDR2 FRNRAP.

The chain employs TRBV19 and TRBJ1-3; TRBD1 matches 9 bases. The CDR3 runs 16 residues. Trimming cost V 5 bases and J 0 bases; bases outside gene matches: 5. The germline V gene encodes CDR1 LNHDA and CDR2 SQIVND (reference sequence). The CDR3 DNA sequence: TGTGCCAGTAGTTCGACAGGGGGGGACTCTGGAAACACCATATATTTT. This encodes CASSSTGGDSGNTIYF.

Regarding this clone: The DNA is left out, because the CDR3 cannot be placed on it with certainty; the CDR3 is given as TCRdb lists it. This chain uses TRBV3-1 (or the pseudogene TRBV3-2) with TRBJ2-2; TRBD2, as called in the table, went unchecked against the DNA. CDR1 is LGHDT, CDR2 YNNKEL, per germline (reference sequence). The CDR3 numbers 13 amino acids, ends counted. This CDR3 is CASSPLRAGELFF.

The rearrangement uses TRBV7-9 and TRBJ2-1; 10 nucleotides agree with TRBD2. V was pared by 4 bases and J by 4 bases, with 4 bases of the junction left unmatched. Germline V gene data show CDR1 as SEHNR and CDR2 as FQNEAQ (reference sequence). The CDR3 length is 15 residues. The DNA for the CDR3 is TGTGCCAGCAGCTATCTAGCGGGAGCTTACAATGAGCAGTTCTTC. Translation: CASSYLAGAYNEQFF.

The DNA for the CDR3 is TGTGCCAGCACCCCTTGGGTGGAGTCTGGCTATGGCTACACCTTC. Amino acid sequence: CASTPWVESGYGYTF. This chain connects TRBV5-4 to TRBJ1-2; no reliable D call. Germline CDR1 reads SGHNT; CDR2 reads YYREEE (reference sequence). This CDR3 contains 15 residues. Trimming cost V 6 bases and J 4 bases, with 19 bases left between them.

The V gene is TRBV18, the J gene TRBJ1-1; D unresolved. V lost 6 bases, J lost 5 bases, and 7 bases lay in between. This CDR3 region has 11 residues. Per the germline V gene, CDR1 is KGHSH and CDR2 is LQKENI. The CDR3 nucleotides read TGTGCCAGCTCCCCGAGGACTGAAGCTTTCTTT. Translated, it gives CASSPRTEAFF.

The genes are TRBV10-3 and TRBJ1-4; D gene ambiguous. V lost 11 bases to trimming and J lost 7 bases, with 11 bases between them. Looked up from germline, CDR1 is ENHRY and CDR2 is SYGVKD. This CDR3 region has 11 residues. CDR3 nucleotide sequence: TGTGCCTCCAGGTCGGCTGAAAAACTGTTTTTT. It specifies CASRSAEKLFF.

CDR3 region: CAISEHGDGGAGQYF. For the CDR3, the DNA is TGTGCCATCAGTGAGCACGGGGACGGAGGGGCGGGGCAGTACTTC. The chain uses TRBV10-3 and TRBJ2-7; perhaps TRBD2 as D (6 bases). The V end lost 2 bases, the J end lost 9 bases, and 20 bases lay between the germline ends. There are 15 residues in the CDR3. Germline assignment: CDR1 ENHRY and CDR2 SYGVKD.

The rearrangement links TRBV27 to TRBJ1-1; TRBD1 might be the D (5 bases). The CDR3 spans 14 residues. Germline V CDR1 and CDR2: MNHEY, SMNVEV (reference sequence). V was pared by 3 bases and J by 4 bases, with 12 bases between. This CDR3 is CASSFRGKGTEAFF. The CDR3 DNA sequence: TGTGCCAGCAGTTTCCGGGGGAAAGGCACTGAAGCTTTCTTT.

V and J are TRBV7-9 and TRBJ2-3, with 8 bases aligning to TRBD2. This CDR3 has 13 residues. With V trimmed by 5 bases and J by 4 bases, 2 bases remained unmatched. From germline, CDR1 is SEHNR and CDR2 FQNEAQ (reference sequence). CDR3 DNA: TGTGCCAGCAGCGGCGGGAGGTCAGATACGCAGTATTTT. Residues: CASSGGRSDTQYF. The full variable domain, its missing parts supplied by reference TRBV7-9 and TRBJ2-3, is DTGVSQNPRHKITKRGQNVTFRCDPISEHNRLYWYRQTLGQGPEFLTYFQNEAQLEKSRLLSDRFSAERPKGSFSTLEIQRTEQGDSAMYLCASSGGRSDTQYFGPGTRLTVL.

The chain employs TRBV5-5 and TRBJ2-1, with a tentative D call TRBD1 (6 bases). This CDR3 contains 14 residues. CDR1 and CDR2 (germline): SGHKS, YYEKEE (reference sequence). V was clipped by 4 bases and J by 3 bases, with 11 bases between them. The CDR3: CASSPWGHYNEQFF. CDR3 coding DNA: TGTGCCAGCAGCCCCTGGGGACACTACAATGAGCAGTTCTTC.

The chain joins TRBV18 to TRBJ1-2; 10 bases map to TRBD1. The CDR3 contains 15 residues. V shed 3 bases, J shed 6 bases, and the junction held 7 bases outside the gene matches. Germline V gene sequence: CDR1 KGHSH, CDR2 LQKENI. CDR3 in DNA: TGTGCCAGCTCACCTTCCGGGACAGGGGTTGATGGCTACACCTTC. Its protein is CASSPSGTGVDGYTF.

On this clone: The same CDR3 is also encoded by other DNA sequences in this sample. The rearrangement uses TRBV5-1 and TRBJ1-4; TRBD1 is a possible D gene (5 bases). This CDR3 contains 14 residues. CDR1 is SGHRS and CDR2 is YFSETQ in the germline V gene. Trimming took 2 bases from V and 2 from J, leaving 7 bases between them. CDR3: CASSLGATNEKLFF. In DNA, the CDR3 is TGCGCCAGCAGCTTAGGGGCCACTAATGAAAAACTGTTTTTT. The full variable domain, completed using reference TRBV5-1 and TRBJ1-4, is KAGVTQTPRYLIKTRGQQVTLSCSPISGHRSVSWYQQTPGQGLQFLFEYFSETQRNKGNFPGRFSGRQFSNSRSEMNVSTLELGDSALYLCASSLGATNEKLFFGSGTQLSVL.

This clone was seen more than once but under ten times. The V call is TRBV19, the J call TRBJ2-7; TRBD2 matches at 16 bases. The J segment lost 9 bases and the V segment lost 3 bases, leaving 11 bases of the junction unmatched. CDR3 length: 17 amino acids. Per the germline V gene, CDR1 is LNHDA and CDR2 is SQIVND (reference sequence). The DNA of the CDR3 is TGTGCCAGTAGTATTTTATCCGGGACTAGCGGGAGGGCTCCGCAGTACTTC. Translated, it gives CASSILSGTSGRAPQYF.

The chain combines TRBV2 with TRBJ2-3; D may be TRBD1 (6 bases). CDR3 length: 14 amino acids. The ends were cut back, 6 bases at V and 4 bases at J, with 14 bases in the middle. The germline CDR1 and CDR2 sequences are SNHLY and FYNNEI. CDR3 amino acids: CASSAGQMADTQYF. The CDR3 DNA reads as TGTGCCAGCAGCGCCGGACAGATGGCAGATACGCAGTATTTT.

This chain links TRBV20-1 with TRBJ2-3; D is ambiguous. Germline assignment: CDR1 DFQATT and CDR2 SNEGSKA (reference sequence). The CDR3 runs to 10 residues. V gave up 5 bases and J gave up 4 bases, with 4 bases separating them. CDR3 nucleotide sequence: TGCAGTGCTTTCGCAGATACGCAGTATTTT. Translating it yields CSAFADTQYF.

The rearrangement links TRBV2 to TRBJ1-5, with no clear D. Germline V gives CDR1 SNHLY, CDR2 FYNNEI. V was pared by 2 bases and J by 3 bases, with 5 bases between. The CDR3 runs to 13 residues. This chain's CDR3 is CASSELFNQPQHF. The DNA for the CDR3 is TGTGCCAGCAGTGAACTCTTCAATCAGCCCCAGCATTTT.

The chain combines TRBV11-2 with TRBJ2-5, with D perhaps matching TRBD2 (6 bases). Germline V lookup: CDR1 SGHAT, CDR2 FQNNGV. The CDR3 consists of 13 residues. V was clipped by 6 bases and J by 1 base, with 9 bases between them. The CDR3 protein is CASRREVQETQYF. The CDR3 DNA follows: TGTGCCAGCAGGAGGGAGGTCCAAGAGACCCAGTACTTC. Combining the CDR3 with reference TRBV11-2 and TRBJ2-5 gives the whole variable domain EAGVAQSPRYKIIEKRQSVAFWCNPISGHATLYWYQQILGQGPKLLIQFQNNGVVDDSQLPKDRFSAERLKGVDSTLKIQPAKLEDSAVYLCASRREVQETQYFGPGTRLLVL.